These 9 T cell receptor beta chains came from one sample sequenced in a study of blood T cells in healthy people across ages. For the second PCR, which ran for about 7 to 12 cycles, a sample-barcoded 5' primer and a J-beta primer mix were used. TCRdb processed the 5' RACE reads anew with MiXCR; each CDR3 protein has one entry. The sample consists of hundreds of thousands of distinct CDR3 sequences, around 31% of them appearing once. Specimen: blood. Every receptor here comes from an elderly woman in good health.

This clonotype appeared a few times. The chain joins TRBV30 to TRBJ1-4, with D perhaps TRBD1 (5 bases). This CDR3 is 13 amino acids long. The germline V gene encodes CDR1 GTSNPN and CDR2 SVGIG (reference sequence). Between the trimmed V and J ends, which lost 5 bases and 7 bases, there was a span of 14 bases. The CDR3 protein is CAWSNRGSEKLFF. CDR3 in DNA: TGTGCCTGGTCGAACCGGGGGAGTGAAAAACTGTTTTTT.

This clonotype was counted many times. This chain links TRBV5-1 with TRBJ2-4; 8 bases agree with TRBD1. Germline lookup yields CDR1 SGHRS and CDR2 YFSETQ. The V gene end was trimmed by 2 bases and the J gene end by 1 base; junction bases not matched to a gene: 8. The CDR3 spans 17 residues. The CDR3 nucleotides read TGCGCCAGCAGCTTTAGGTCAGGGGGCGCGGCCAAAAACATTCAGTACTTC. As protein: CASSFRSGGAAKNIQYF.

This clonotype was observed a handful of times. This may be a read error, as it is one base from a much larger clone. The chain employs TRBV4-3 and TRBJ1-1; possibly TRBD1 for D (6 bases). The CDR3 is 15 amino acids. Per the germline V gene, CDR1 is LGHNA and CDR2 is YSLEER. V lost 4 bases and J 1 base, leaving 13 bases between the germline ends. CDR3 loop: CASSRAQGRNTEAFF. CDR3 in DNA: TGCGCCAGCAGCCGAGCGCAGGGGCGGAACACTGAAGCTTTCTTT.

This clonotype was seen a few times. Being one base from a much bigger clone, this may be a read error. The chain uses TRBV5-1 and TRBJ2-7; maybe TRBD2 (5 bases). The germline V gene encodes CDR1 SGHRS and CDR2 YFSETQ. V was shortened by 1 base and J by 3 bases, with 14 bases between the two germline ends. The CDR3 sequence is 15 residues long. The DNA of the CDR3 is TGCGCCAGCAGCTTGTGGAGCGGCCGAAGCTACGAGCAGTACTTC. Translation: CASSLWSGRSYEQYF.

This clonotype was recorded many times. This rearrangement joins TRBV20-1 to TRBJ2-7, with D perhaps TRBD1 or TRBD2 (5 bases each). The CDR3 is made up of 12 amino acids. Germline assignment: CDR1 DFQATT and CDR2 SNEGSKA (reference sequence). V lost 3 bases to trimming and J lost 5 bases, with 11 bases between them. CDR3 in amino acids: CSARLLGDEQYF. CDR3 in DNA: TGCAGTGCTAGGTTGCTGGGGGACGAGCAGTACTTC.

Ten or more counts support this clonotype. The V and J genes are TRBV3-1 and TRBJ2-7, with D perhaps TRBD2 (5 bases). The CDR3 extends over 15 amino acids. Germline values: CDR1 LGHDT, CDR2 YNNKEL (reference sequence). V was trimmed by 0 bases and J by 4 bases, leaving 13 bases between them. CDR3 nucleotide sequence: TGTGCCAGCAGCCAAGAACTTCCTAGCCGGTACGAGCAGTACTTC. Protein: CASSQELPSRYEQYF.

This clonotype was counted at least ten times. The rearrangement links TRBV20-1 to TRBJ2-3; 10 bases align to TRBD1. The CDR3 length is 18 residues. Trimming removed 1 base from V and 5 bases from J; junction bases left unmatched: 15. The germline V gene encodes CDR1 DFQATT and CDR2 SNEGSKA (reference sequence). The DNA of the CDR3 is TGCAGTGCTAGAGGCCTCGACCCTAGGACAGGGGGTCTAGATACGCAGTATTTT. This gives the protein CSARGLDPRTGGLDTQYF.

In this sample, this clonotype turned up many times. The chain combines TRBV28 with TRBJ2-1, with D perhaps being TRBD1 or TRBD2 (5 bases each). V lost 3 bases, J lost 3 bases, and 15 bases lay in between. The CDR3 has 16 residues. Germline lookup yields CDR1 MDHEN and CDR2 SYDVKM. CDR3 nucleotide sequence: TGTGCCAGCAGTTTCCCTCCGGGACGGAGCTACAATGAGCAGTTCTTC. Amino acids: CASSFPPGRSYNEQFF.

The V gene is TRBV5-1, the J gene TRBJ1-4, with 7 positions matching TRBD1. The CDR3 spans 16 residues. Germline assignment: CDR1 SGHRS and CDR2 YFSETQ. The J segment lost 3 bases and the V segment lost 4 bases, leaving 9 bases of the junction unmatched. In DNA form, the CDR3 reads TGCGCCAGCAGCCTCCAGGGGGACGTGGCTAATGAAAAACTGTTTTTT. Protein sequence: CASSLQGDVANEKLFF.